This is a list of T cell receptor beta chains from one sample in a study of high-grade serous ovarian cancer treatment subgroups. Data came from immunoSEQ multiplex PCR; TCRdb stores just in-frame clones and leaves some out. The data show about 28,000 clones, approximately 79% seen once. Input material: tumor tissue. The receptor set was obtained from a human donor with high-grade serous ovarian cancer. CDR3s include the opening cysteine and the closing phenylalanine or tryptophan. A D gene is named only where the DNA matches it firmly. Rows give clone size only sometimes, using once, few, many, or a class for an expanded clone.

CDR3nt	CDR3aa	j_gene	v_gene	d_gene	abundance
TGTGCCAGCAGCCGTACACTAGCGGGAGGGCCCTACAATGAGCAGTTCTTC	CASSRTLAGGPYNEQFF	TRBJ2-1	TRBV13	TRBD2	few
TGTGCCAGCAGCTTAGCCGGCTCGAACTACGAGCAGTACTTC	CASSLAGSNYEQYF	TRBJ2-7	TRBV7-2	.	.
TGTGCCAGCCGCCGGGGACAGGGGAATCAGCCCCAGCATTTT	CASRRGQGNQPQHF	TRBJ1-5	TRBV6-5	TRBD1	few
TGTGCCAGCAGCCTTCACAAGGGAAAAGACACTGAAGCTTTCTTT	CASSLHKGKDTEAFF	TRBJ1-1	TRBV28	.	few
TGTGCCAGCAGTGAAGGGGCCGCCACAGATACGCAGTATTTT	CASSEGAATDTQYF	TRBJ2-3	TRBV6-1	.	.
TGTGCCAGCAGCGTAGAATCGCGGCAGGGACCCCAGCATTTT	CASSVESRQGPQHF	TRBJ1-5	TRBV9	.	.
TGTGCCAGCAGCTTAGTAGCCGGTGAGCAGTTCTTC	CASSLVAGEQFF	TRBJ2-1	TRBV7-9	.	few
TGTGCCTGGAAATTGGGACTAGCGGTGGATGAGCAGTTCTTC	CAWKLGLAVDEQFF	TRBJ2-1	TRBV30	TRBD2	once
TGTGCCAGCAGTCCCCTCAGGGGGCGGCGGGAAAATACGCAGTATTTT	CASSPLRGRRENTQYF	TRBJ2-3	TRBV28	TRBD1	.
TGTGCCAGCATTAACAGGGGGCGCGAGCAGTACTTC	CASINRGREQYF	TRBJ2-7	TRBV2	TRBD1	.
TGTGCCAGCTCAGAGGGACAAAAAGAGACCCAGTACTTC	CASSEGQKETQYF	TRBJ2-5	TRBV18	.	.
TGTGCCAGTACCGGACAGGGTGTAACTGAAGCTTTCTTT	CASTGQGVTEAFF	TRBJ1-1	TRBV19	TRBD1	.
TGTGCCAGCAGCCCCAGGTACAGGGGGACTAATGAAAAACTGTTTTTT	CASSPRYRGTNEKLFF	TRBJ1-4	TRBV14	TRBD1	.
TGTGCCAGCGGCGGGGGGCGCGATACGCAGTATTTT	CASGGGRDTQYF	TRBJ2-3	TRBV27	TRBD2	once
TGTGCCAGCGGGACATCCGAGCAGTACTTC	CASGTSEQYF	TRBJ2-7	TRBV11-2	.	.
TGTGCCAGCTCACTTGACAGCTTCGGGGAGCTGTTTTTT	CASSLDSFGELFF	TRBJ2-2	TRBV18	.	few
TGCGCCAGCAGTGATTACGGGACAAACCAAGAGACCCAGTACTTC	CASSDYGTNQETQYF	TRBJ2-5	TRBV10-2	.	.
TGTGCCAGCAGCCCGACCGGGACTCCTTCCTACAATGAGCAGTTCTTC	CASSPTGTPSYNEQFF	TRBJ2-1	TRBV7-8	.	.
TGTGCCAGCAGTGAGGCAGGGGCCAAAAACATTCAGTACTTC	CASSEAGAKNIQYF	TRBJ2-4	TRBV25-1	.	.
TGTGCCAGCAGCTTGACGGACACAAGCGCCTACGAGCAGTACTTC	CASSLTDTSAYEQYF	TRBJ2-7	TRBV5-6	.	.
TGCGCCAGCAGCTTGTGGGGGGATGGCGGCGGCTCTGGAAGCACCATATATTTT	CASSLWGDGGGSGSTIYF	TRBJ1-3	TRBV5-1	.	.
TGCGCCAGCAGCAAAGGGACAGGGGGGGAAGAGACCCAGTACTTC	CASSKGTGGEETQYF	TRBJ2-5	TRBV5-1	TRBD1	.
TGTGCCAGCAGTTCCCTCCCTTACGAGCAGTACTTC	CASSSLPYEQYF	TRBJ2-7	TRBV27	.	.
TGTGCCAGCAGCTACAGCGGGGCTTACAATGAGCAGTTCTTC	CASSYSGAYNEQFF	TRBJ2-1	TRBV7-9	TRBD2	once
TGTGCCAGCAGCCACCCTCCTACTAGCGGGGGTTGGTACGAGCAGTACTTC	CASSHPPTSGGWYEQYF	TRBJ2-7	TRBV4-2	TRBD2	.
TGTGCCAGCAGAACGCAGGGGGGCAATGAGCAGTTCTTC	CASRTQGGNEQFF	TRBJ2-1	TRBV28	.	.
TGTGCCACCAGCTTTCCCGGCGGGAGGCGCAATGAGCAGTTCTTC	CATSFPGGRRNEQFF	TRBJ2-1	TRBV15	TRBD2	.
TGTGCCAGCGGCTACGAGCAGTACTTC	CASGYEQYF	TRBJ2-7	TRBV6-1	.	.
TGTGCCAGCAGTTTATCGACTAGCTACTCCTACGAGCAGTACTTC	CASSLSTSYSYEQYF	TRBJ2-7	TRBV27	TRBD2	.
TGTGCCAGCAGTGGAGGGGCCAAAAACATTCAGTACTTC	CASSGGAKNIQYF	TRBJ2-4	TRBV28	.	.
TGTGCCAGCAGCTTGGGGATAGAGCAGTACTTC	CASSLGIEQYF	TRBJ2-7	TRBV5-6	.	few
TGCGCCAGCAGCTTGGTGGGCCCGACAGATACGCAGTATTTT	CASSLVGPTDTQYF	TRBJ2-3	TRBV5-1	.	.
TGTGCCAGCAGTTCGTCCCGGGACACCCGGCCCCAGCATTTT	CASSSSRDTRPQHF	TRBJ1-5	TRBV28	.	once
TGTGCCAGCAGTTGGGGATACGATCAGCCCCAGCATTTT	CASSWGYDQPQHF	TRBJ1-5	TRBV6-1	.	.
TGTGCCAGCTCACCCCTTGGGGGGTCTGGCGAAAAACTGTTTTTT	CASSPLGGSGEKLFF	TRBJ1-4	TRBV18	.	.
TGTGCCAGCAGCTTTAGTTCGGGCAATGAGCAGTTCTTC	CASSFSSGNEQFF	TRBJ2-1	TRBV7-2	.	medium-sized
TGTGCCAGCAGTGAGACTCCGCGGAGCACTGAAGCTTTCTTT	CASSETPRSTEAFF	TRBJ1-1	TRBV2	.	.
TGTGCCAGCAGCACAGGGGCAGACAATGAGCAGTTCTTC	CASSTGADNEQFF	TRBJ2-1	TRBV7-3	TRBD1	.
TGTGCCAGCAGCCCCCGGACTTATCGCACAGATACGCAGTATTTT	CASSPRTYRTDTQYF	TRBJ2-3	TRBV7-6	.	.
TGTGCCAGCAGCCCAGAAAAGCGGAGGAGGGGCACAGATACGCAGTATTTT	CASSPEKRRRGTDTQYF	TRBJ2-3	TRBV4-2	.	once
TGTGCCAGCGGCACCGGGACTAGCGGGAGTGGAGGAAACACAGATACGCAGTATTTT	CASGTGTSGSGGNTDTQYF	TRBJ2-3	TRBV2	TRBD2	.
TGCGCCAGCAGTGCCGGGGGATACGAGCAGTACTTC	CASSAGGYEQYF	TRBJ2-7	TRBV10-1	.	.
TGCGCCAGCAGCTTGGACCCAGGGAAAGTCGCTTTCTTT	CASSLDPGKVAFF	TRBJ1-1	TRBV5-1	.	.
TGTGCCAGCAGCCTACAGGGTAACACTGAAGCTTTCTTT	CASSLQGNTEAFF	TRBJ1-1	TRBV6-1	.	.
TGTGCCAGCAGCTTAGTCGGGGGGAGCAGCTATGGCTACACCTTC	CASSLVGGSSYGYTF	TRBJ1-2	TRBV7-2	.	.
TGCGCCAGCAGCGACTTCCAAGATACGCAGTATTTT	CASSDFQDTQYF	TRBJ2-3	TRBV10-1	.	.
TGTGCCAGCAGCCGGACGGGACTAGCGGGCCTCAATGAGCAGTTCTTC	CASSRTGLAGLNEQFF	TRBJ2-1	TRBV27	TRBD2	.
TGTGCTAGCAGCTTGACTGGGAACACCGGGGAGCTGTTTTTT	CASSLTGNTGELFF	TRBJ2-2	TRBV7-7	.	.
TGTGCCAGCAGGCCGGGACTAGCGAGGAATGAGCAGTTCTTC	CASRPGLARNEQFF	TRBJ2-1	TRBV6-1	TRBD2	.